This TCR beta chain was observed in a study of blood T cell repertoires in COVID-19. About the research overall: Samples representing acute and convalescent COVID-19 were sourced from the United States, Italy and Spain. PBMCs, B-cell-depleted T cells, or T cells provided the cDNA or gDNA that made up the material.

Methods used by the authors: Amplified reference gene primers provided the basis for estimating nucleated cell counts. TCRdb's copy holds only in-frame clones and misses some; the assay was immunoSEQ multiplex PCR. The V and J calls and clone size come from that table; D and trimming were worked out from the DNA. The sample holds over 55,000 clones, 88% seen once. Germline values: CDR1 MGHRA, CDR2 YSYEKL. The CDR3 has 16 residues. With 5 bases clipped from V and 0 bases from J, the junction kept 6 bases outside the gene matches. V usage is TRBV4-1 and J usage is TRBJ2-3, with 9 bases lining up with TRBD2. Input material: peripheral blood. The TCR was taken from a human donor in a cohort sampled during active COVID-19. This CDR3 reads CASSYRLAASTDTQYF. For the CDR3, the DNA is TGCGCCAGCAGCTACAGACTAGCGGCAAGCACAGATACGCAGTATTTT.